Below, 8 T cell receptor beta chains from the same sample are listed, as sequenced in a study of identifying expanded T cells in peripheral blood. TCRdb's copy holds only in-frame clones and misses some; the assay was immunoSEQ multiplex PCR. The sample includes approximately 130,000 clones, approximately 86% of them seen just once. Sequencing was carried out using blood. The source is a person between 18 and 75 years old in good health.

This clone has only a few counts. The chain couples TRBV19 to TRBJ2-1; D possibly corresponds to TRBD2 (6 bases). V lost 5 bases and J 3 bases, leaving 11 bases between the germline ends. Germline values: CDR1 LNHDA, CDR2 SQIVND (reference sequence). The CDR3 has 14 residues. As DNA, the CDR3 is TGTGCCAGTAGTGGAGGGGAAGACTACAATGAGCAGTTCTTC. It translates to CASSGGEDYNEQFF.

The V and J genes are TRBV5-4 and TRBJ1-2, with 8 bases lining up with TRBD1. The CDR3 has 14 residues. J was trimmed by 5 bases and V by 4 bases; bases with no gene match: 7. Germline assignment: CDR1 SGHNT and CDR2 YYREEE (reference sequence). CDR3 loop: CASSSGQGDYGYTF. Here the CDR3 DNA reads TGTGCCAGCAGCAGCGGACAGGGAGATTATGGCTACACCTTC. The variable domain in full, completed from reference TRBV5-4 and TRBJ1-2, reads ETGVTQSPTHLIKTRGQQVTLRCSSQSGHNTVSWYQQALGQGPQFIFQYYREEENGRGNFPPRFSGLQFPNYSSELNVNALELDDSALYLCASSSGQGDYGYTFGSGTRLTVV.

CDR3 coding DNA: TGTGCCAGCAGCGCTCCCATGGGGGGTTTGAACACCGGGGAGCTGTTTTTT. Amino acids: CASSAPMGGLNTGELFF. The gene calls are TRBV9 and TRBJ2-2, with a weak D call TRBD2 (6 bases). Germline V gives CDR1 SGDLS, CDR2 YYNGEE. The V end lost 3 bases, the J end lost 1 base, and 16 bases lay between the germline ends. The CDR3 has 17 amino acids. The full variable domain, in which reference TRBV9 and TRBJ2-2 provide the parts outside the CDR3, is DSGVTQTPKHLITATGQRVTLRCSPRSGDLSVYWYQQSLDQGLQFLIQYYNGEERAKGNILERFSAQQFPDLHSELNLSSLELGDSALYFCASSAPMGGLNTGELFFGEGSRLTVL.

V is TRBV5-1 and J is TRBJ2-7; 8 bases align to TRBD2. Germline values: CDR1 SGHRS, CDR2 YFSETQ. V shed 0 bases, J shed 3 bases, and the junction held 17 bases outside the gene matches. The CDR3 is 19 residues long. Here the CDR3 reads CASSLAGGSGEGSFYEQYF. CDR3 bases: TGCGCCAGCAGCTTGGCCGGGGGTAGCGGGGAGGGATCGTTCTACGAGCAGTACTTC.

The V call is TRBV5-1, the J call TRBJ2-3; 12 bases fit TRBD2. The V gene's germline CDR1 is SGHRS and CDR2 YFSETQ. V lost 4 bases, J lost 2 bases, and 11 bases stayed unmatched. CDR3 length equals 18 residues. The CDR3 here is CASSRRLAGEGVTDTQYF. In DNA form, the CDR3 reads TGCGCCAGCAGCAGGAGACTAGCGGGAGAGGGTGTCACAGATACGCAGTATTTT.

The chain employs TRBV5-1 and TRBJ1-2; 7 nucleotides align to TRBD1. CDR3 length: 14 residues. Trimming took 0 bases from V and 3 from J; bases not matched to a gene: 2. Per the germline V gene, CDR1 is SGHRS and CDR2 is YFSETQ. The CDR3 DNA reads as TGCGCCAGCAGCTTGGACACAGGGGACTATGGCTACACCTTC. This codes for CASSLDTGDYGYTF. Full variable domain (rest looked up from reference TRBV5-1 and TRBJ1-2): KAGVTQTPRYLIKTRGQQVTLSCSPISGHRSVSWYQQTPGQGLQFLFEYFSETQRNKGNFPGRFSGRQFSNSRSEMNVSTLELGDSALYLCASSLDTGDYGYTFGSGTRLTVV.

The sample holds a few counts of this clone. The chain is built from TRBV11-3 and TRBJ2-3, with D perhaps TRBD1 (6 bases). CDR3 length: 15 residues. V lost 1 base and J lost 0, with 8 bases in between. CDR1 and CDR2 from the germline V gene are SGHNT and YENEEA. The CDR3 DNA reads as TGTGCCAGCAGCTTAGGAGGGGGAAGCACAGATACGCAGTATTTT. Amino acids: CASSLGGGSTDTQYF.

Comment on this clone: The CDR3 does not end in the conserved phenylalanine or tryptophan, so this is likely a read error. The chain uses TRBV7-9 and TRBJ1-3; 9 bases align to TRBD1. CDR1 and CDR2 (germline): SEHNR, FQNEAQ (reference sequence). The CDR3 is 15 amino acids. V lost 5 bases to trimming and J lost 4 bases; unmatched junction nucleotides: 6. The CDR3 sequence: CASSPGQGIGNTIYS. The CDR3 DNA is TGTGCCAGCAGCCCCGGACAGGGGATCGGAAACACCATATATTCT.